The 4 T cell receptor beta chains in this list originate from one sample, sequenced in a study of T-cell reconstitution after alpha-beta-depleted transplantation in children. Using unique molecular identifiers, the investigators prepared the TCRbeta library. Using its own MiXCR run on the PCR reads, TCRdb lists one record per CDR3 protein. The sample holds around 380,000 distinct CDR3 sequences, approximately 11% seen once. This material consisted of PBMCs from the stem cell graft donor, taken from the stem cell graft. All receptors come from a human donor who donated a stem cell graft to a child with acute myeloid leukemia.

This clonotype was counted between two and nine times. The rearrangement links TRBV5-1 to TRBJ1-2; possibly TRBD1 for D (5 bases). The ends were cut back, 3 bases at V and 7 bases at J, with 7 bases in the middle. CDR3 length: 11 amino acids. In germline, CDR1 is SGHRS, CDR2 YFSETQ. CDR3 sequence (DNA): TGCGCCAGCAGCTGGGGCTTTGGCTACACCTTC. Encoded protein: CASSWGFGYTF.

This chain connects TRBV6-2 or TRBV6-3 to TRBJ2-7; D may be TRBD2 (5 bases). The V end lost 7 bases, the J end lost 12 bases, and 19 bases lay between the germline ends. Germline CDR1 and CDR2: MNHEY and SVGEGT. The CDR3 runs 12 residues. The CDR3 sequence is CASNREEGKRYF. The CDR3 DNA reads TGTGCCAGCAATCGCGAAGAGGGCAAGCGGTACTTC.

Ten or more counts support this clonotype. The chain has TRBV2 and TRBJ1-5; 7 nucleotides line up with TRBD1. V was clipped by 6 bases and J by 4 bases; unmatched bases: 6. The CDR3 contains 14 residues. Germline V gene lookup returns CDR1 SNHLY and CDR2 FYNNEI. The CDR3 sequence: CASSRQGVNQPQHF. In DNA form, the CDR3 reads TGTGCCAGCAGCCGCCAGGGGGTTAATCAGCCCCAGCATTTT.

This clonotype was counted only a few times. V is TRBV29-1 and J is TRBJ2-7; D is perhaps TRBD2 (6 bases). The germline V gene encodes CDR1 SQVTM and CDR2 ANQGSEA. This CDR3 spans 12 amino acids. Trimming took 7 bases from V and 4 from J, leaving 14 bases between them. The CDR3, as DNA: TGCAGCGCCGCGGGATATTCTTACGAGCAGTACTTC. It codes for CSAAGYSYEQYF.